These 6 T cell receptor beta chains originate from one sample sequenced in a study of T cells in Graves' hyperthyroidism and ophthalmopathy. The CDR3 regions of TCR beta were amplified from RNA transcripts. With the HTBI primer set, the TCR CDR3 went through a first round of RT-PCR. In TCRdb, the multiplex PCR reads were re-called with MiXCR into one record per CDR3 protein. The table records 500,000 to 650,000 distinct CDR3 sequences, 35% to 50% of them present only once. The sample taken for sequencing was peripheral blood or thyroid tissue (not recorded which). These receptor sequences come from an adult woman with Graves' disease, either hyperthyroidism or ophthalmopathy (not recorded which).

The rearrangement uses TRBV6-6 and TRBJ2-7, with D unresolved. Per germline, CDR1 MNHNY and CDR2 SVGAGI (reference sequence). V shed 8 bases and J shed 0 bases, with 17 bases lying between them. The CDR3 is 15 residues long. Here the CDR3 DNA reads TGTGCCAGCTCCTCCTTAAGCGCGAGCTCCTACGAGCAGTACTTC. Its translation: CASSSLSASSYEQYF.

The chain carries TRBV7-9 and TRBJ1-6; 7 bases agree with TRBD1. From germline, CDR1 is SEHNR and CDR2 FQNEAQ (reference sequence). V gave up 6 bases and J gave up 0 bases; unmatched junction bases: 8. There are 17 residues in the CDR3. Here the CDR3 reads CASRSDRESSYNSPLHF. For the CDR3, the DNA is TGTGCCAGCAGGTCTGACAGGGAAAGCTCCTATAATTCACCCCTCCACTTT.

This clonotype has a count of ten or more. CDR3 protein: CASSRSSHEKLFF. CDR3 in DNA: TGTGCCAGCAGTCGATCTTCTCATGAAAAACTGTTTTTT. The chain is built from TRBV6-6 and TRBJ1-4; D ambiguous. From germline, CDR1 is MNHNY and CDR2 SVGAGI (reference sequence). This CDR3 contains 13 residues. V lost 5 bases and J 6 bases, leaving 10 bases between the germline ends.

The V gene is TRBV7-3, the J gene TRBJ1-2, with 7 positions matching TRBD1. Trimming at V came to 5 bases and at J to 3 bases, leaving 9 bases not matched to a gene. Germline CDR1 and CDR2: SGHTA and FQGTGA. The CDR3 has 15 residues. The CDR3 sequence is CASSRKGQGDYGYTF. CDR3 DNA sequence: TGTGCCAGCAGCCGAAAGGGCCAGGGGGACTATGGCTACACCTTC.

This clonotype was detected many times. The chain recombines TRBV20-1 with TRBJ1-2; D is uncertain. V lost 3 bases, J lost 4 bases, and 12 bases lay in between. Germline lookup yields CDR1 DFQATT and CDR2 SNEGSKA (reference sequence). This CDR3 has 13 amino acids. CDR3 sequence reads: CSARRVSGYGYTF. CDR3 bases: TGCAGTGCTAGGAGGGTATCCGGCTATGGCTACACCTTC.

J is TRBJ1-2 and V is TRBV10-3; D may be TRBD1 (5 bases). Germline loops: CDR1 ENHRY, CDR2 SYGVKD. Trimming cost V 7 bases and J 7 bases, with 16 bases left between them. The CDR3 length is 13 residues. CDR3 in DNA: TGTGCCATCACCCAAGCCTTTGACAGTGGCTACACCTTC. Its translation: CAITQAFDSGYTF.